Here is one TCR beta chain with its context. This clone's antigen is unknown. Base qualities are not at hand, and no much larger clone is one base apart. Trimming takes 4 bases from V and 2 bases from J, and the germline ends sit 21 bases apart. Including the terminal cysteine and phenylalanine, the CDR3 comprises 17 residues. Solely the CDR3 DNA is kept, with 51 bases framed from the first base. The germline V gene specifies SGHRS as CDR1 and YFSETQ as CDR2. This specimen belongs to a study of CD8 T cells in Susac syndrome (dated by TCRdb to the late 2010s). At the level of the whole study: Of the Susac syndrome patients who were sequenced, five or six had clinically active disease and roughly eight were in clinical remission. Susac syndrome patients were therapy-naive, on corticosteroids (some also receiving IVIg), or on IVIg alone at blood withdrawal. Repertoire sequencing was used to test whether CD8+ T cell activation and differentiation in Susac syndrome was antigen driven. Overall results and qualifications from the work: In the CD4+ T cell repertoire of Susac syndrome patients, clonal expansion was not detected. The study acknowledged that relatively few individuals were included in the TCR sequencing and HLA analysis.

Peripheral blood CD8+ and CD4+ T cells from healthy donors, Susac syndrome patients and multiple sclerosis patients were profiled by high-throughput TCR beta sequencing. Recently defined diagnostic criteria for definite or probable disease were met by the Susac syndrome patients. CD8+ TEMRA cells were enriched by FACS, while bulk CD8+ and CD4+ T cells were purified by magnetic negative isolation. Blood was collected in EDTA tubes and processed within 24 hours, with PBMCs isolated through density gradient centrifugation. PBMCs intended for TCR sequencing were cryopreserved in liquid nitrogen and thawed later in a water bath at 37 degrees C. The sorted or isolated CD4+, CD8+ and CD8+ TEMRA cells had a purity of 90% or higher. RNA was extracted using the RNeasy kit, and about 0.5 to 1 ug of the RNA was reverse transcribed with random hexamers. TCR beta CDR3 regions were amplified with the immunoSEQ multiplex PCR assay covering 54 Vbeta and 13 Jbeta segments. To correct PCR amplification bias, a synthetic template baseline was used for both primer optimization and computational correction. The authors' pipeline ran thus. Reads were annotated to V, D and J genes per IMGT and analyzed with immunoSEQ Analyzer, keeping only productive sequences. Clonality was calculated as one minus the Shannon entropy normalized by log2 of the number of productive unique sequences. Public and private clones were assessed among the 100 most prevalent clones of each patient and control. A clone was defined as Susac-specific if it was absent from the healthy and MS cohorts, from roughly 1,000 published viral clones and from other ImmuneACCESS disease sequences. TCRdb took the public reads, trimmed them with fastp at Q25, ran MiXCR for clone calling and kept in-frame beta chains. Rows with a matching CDR3 protein are joined into one entry that keeps the most common DNA and genes. These V and J calls rely on TCRdb rather than the paper's analysis. For this sample the table gives 71,000 or so distinct CDR3 sequences, of which 93% were detected only once. Roughly 0.16% of the sample belongs to the ten largest clones.

Sequenced material: CD4+ T cells from PBMCs. The receptor was isolated from a human donor with Susac syndrome. The rearranged segments are TRBV5-1 and TRBJ1-1, with TRBD1 perhaps the D gene, on 5 matching bases. The nucleotides read TGCGCCAGCAGCACCCTCTCTGGGACGGCGTTTAACACTGAAGCTTTCTTT. It translates to CASSTLSGTAFNTEAFF.